These 32 T cell receptor beta chains were all obtained from the same sample, sequenced in a study of blood T cell repertoires in COVID-19. Profiling relied on immunoSEQ multiplex PCR, and the TCRdb table lists in-frame clones only, not all of them. The sample contains approximately 290,000 clones, about 85% of which appear only once. Sequences were obtained from peripheral blood. The origin of the receptors is a human donor with COVID-19, enrolled during active disease. The donor label of this sample is uncertain.

This chain joins TRBV7-2 and TRBJ2-1; 8 positions match TRBD2. CDR1 is SGHTA, CDR2 FQGNSA, per germline. J gave up 3 bases and V 4 bases, and 8 bases lay outside the gene matches. The CDR3 is 16 amino acids. The DNA for the CDR3 is TGTGCCAGCAGCTCGAGAGCGGGAGTGGTCTACAATGAGCAGTTCTTC. Translated: CASSSRAGVVYNEQFF.

This clone was counted between two and nine times. The genes are TRBV19 and TRBJ1-3, with D tentatively TRBD1 (5 bases). The CDR3 extends over 15 amino acids. The V gene's germline CDR1 is LNHDA and CDR2 SQIVND (reference sequence). Trimming cost V 5 bases and J 0 bases, with 11 bases left between them. The CDR3 loop reads CASSPSRVSGNTIYF. CDR3 nucleotide sequence: TGTGCCAGTAGTCCCTCCAGGGTCTCTGGAAACACCATATATTTT.

The rearrangement uses TRBV30 and TRBJ2-2; 10 nucleotides match TRBD2. The V gene end was trimmed by 0 bases and the J gene end by 6 bases; junction bases not matched to a gene: 19. Germline values: CDR1 GTSNPN, CDR2 SVGIG (reference sequence). The CDR3 loop spans 20 amino acids. For the CDR3, the DNA is TGTGCCTGGAGTGTAAGGTTGGGGCTAGCGGGAGTAGTTGTATCCGGGGAGCTGTTTTTT. Its protein product is CAWSVRLGLAGVVVSGELFF.

The V gene is TRBV6-5, the J gene TRBJ2-7; 9 bases agree with TRBD2. Looked up from germline, CDR1 is MNHEY and CDR2 is SVGAGI. The CDR3 spans 14 residues. With V trimmed by 7 bases and J by 5 bases, 9 bases remained unmatched. CDR3 residues: CASNLSGSTHEQYF. DNA of the CDR3: TGTGCCAGCAACCTTAGCGGGAGCACCCACGAGCAGTACTTC.

V and J are TRBV28 and TRBJ2-1, with 8 bases lining up with TRBD2. CDR1 MDHEN and CDR2 SYDVKM come from the germline V gene. CDR3 size: 16 residues. With V trimmed by 1 base and J by 8 bases, 10 bases remained unmatched. DNA for the CDR3: TGTGCCAGCAGTTTATCATCGGGAGGGCCGTTTGATGAGCAGTTCTTC. It specifies CASSLSSGGPFDEQFF.

V and J are TRBV18 and TRBJ2-2, with 9 bases identical to TRBD2. V was clipped by 1 base and J by 5 bases; unmatched bases: 11. Per the germline V gene, CDR1 is KGHSH and CDR2 is LQKENI. This CDR3 has 18 amino acids. The CDR3 spells CASSPLMIAGGRTGELFF. CDR3 bases: TGTGCCAGCTCACCACTAATGATCGCGGGAGGGCGGACCGGGGAGCTGTTTTTT. Full variable domain (remainder filled in from reference TRBV18 and TRBJ2-2): NAGVMQNPRHLVRRRGQEARLRCSPMKGHSHVYWYRQLPEEGLKFMVYLQKENIIDESGMPKERFSAEFPKEGPSILRIQQVVRGDSAAYFCASSPLMIAGGRTGELFFGEGSRLTVL.

V and J are TRBV18 and TRBJ2-3, with TRBD1 matching over 8 bases. CDR1 is KGHSH, CDR2 LQKENI, per germline. J was trimmed by 1 base and V by 4 bases; bases with no gene match: 1. The CDR3 extends over 14 amino acids. CDR3 protein: CASSLGQGTDTQYF. The CDR3, as DNA: TGTGCCAGCTCACTGGGACAGGGCACAGATACGCAGTATTTT.

This chain connects TRBV28 to TRBJ1-3; D uncertain. Trimming shortened V by 3 bases and J by 1 base, and 4 bases separated the two germline ends. The CDR3 runs to 13 residues. The germline V gene has CDR1 MDHEN and CDR2 SYDVKM. Here the CDR3 reads CASSFPSGNTIYF. In DNA form, the CDR3 reads TGTGCCAGCAGTTTTCCGTCTGGAAACACCATATATTTT.

V is TRBV19 and J is TRBJ1-5, with D unclear. The CDR3 has 13 residues. With 3 bases removed from V and 3 bases from J, the gap between germline ends came to 6 bases. CDR1 LNHDA and CDR2 SQIVND come from the germline V gene (reference sequence). This CDR3 is CASSIRINQPQHF. The CDR3 nucleotides are TGTGCCAGTAGTATCAGAATCAATCAGCCCCAGCATTTT.

The rearrangement joins TRBV16 to TRBJ1-2, with TRBD1 identical over 7 bases. Germline assignment: CDR1 KGHSY and CDR2 FQNENV. J gave up 2 bases and V 4 bases, and 4 bases lay outside the gene matches. The CDR3 spans 14 residues. The CDR3, as DNA: TGTGCCAGCAGCCCCGGGACAGACAACTATGGCTACACCTTC. It is translated as CASSPGTDNYGYTF. The full variable domain, in which reference TRBV16 and TRBJ1-2 provide the parts outside the CDR3, is GEEVAQTPKHLVRGEGQKAKLYCAPIKGHSYVFWYQQVLKNEFKFLISFQNENVFDETGMPKERFSAKCLPNSPCSLEIQATKLEDSAVYFCASSPGTDNYGYTFGSGTRLTVV.

The gene calls are TRBV5-1 and TRBJ1-2; 7 bases fit TRBD1. With 0 bases clipped from V and 6 bases from J, the junction kept 20 bases outside the gene matches. CDR1 is SGHRS and CDR2 is YFSETQ in the germline V gene. CDR3 length equals 19 residues. CDR3 loop: CASSLAGGQSIVRGNGYTF. For the CDR3, the DNA is TGCGCCAGCAGCTTGGCCGGGGGACAGTCTATTGTGAGGGGCAATGGCTACACCTTC. Full variable domain (missing parts from reference TRBV5-1 and TRBJ1-2): KAGVTQTPRYLIKTRGQQVTLSCSPISGHRSVSWYQQTPGQGLQFLFEYFSETQRNKGNFPGRFSGRQFSNSRSEMNVSTLELGDSALYLCASSLAGGQSIVRGNGYTFGSGTRLTVV.

The chain couples TRBV28 to TRBJ1-4; a weak D match, TRBD1 (6 bases). The CDR3 spans 15 residues. CDR1 MDHEN and CDR2 SYDVKM come from the germline V gene. V lost 4 bases to trimming and J lost 4 bases, with 13 bases between them. For the CDR3, the DNA is TGTGCCAGCAGTTCCGCAGGGGTCCTTAATGAAAAACTGTTTTTT. Amino acids: CASSSAGVLNEKLFF.

The chain links TRBV19 to TRBJ1-5, with a weak D call TRBD1 (6 bases). This CDR3 has 14 residues. Trimming stripped 3 bases from V and 5 bases from J, with 11 bases between. Germline V gene sequence: CDR1 LNHDA, CDR2 SQIVND (reference sequence). This CDR3 reads CASSIRGGDQPQHF. Written as DNA, the CDR3 is TGTGCCAGTAGTATCAGGGGAGGGGATCAGCCCCAGCATTTT. Combining the CDR3 with reference TRBV19 and TRBJ1-5 gives the whole variable domain DGGITQSPKYLFRKEGQNVTLSCEQNLNHDAMYWYRQDPGQGLRLIYYSQIVNDFQKGDIAEGYSVSREKKESFPLTVTSAQKNPTAFYLCASSIRGGDQPQHFGDGTRLSIL.

The chain recombines TRBV30 with TRBJ1-1; 9 bases fit TRBD1. The CDR3 covers 14 residues. Per the germline V gene, CDR1 is GTSNPN and CDR2 is SVGIG (reference sequence). With 4 bases clipped from V and 3 bases from J, the junction kept 6 bases outside the gene matches. The CDR3 here is CAWTDRGRDTEAFF. The CDR3 region has the DNA TGTGCCTGGACGGACAGGGGCCGGGACACTGAAGCTTTCTTT.

J is TRBJ2-5 and V is TRBV7-8; a possible D gene is TRBD2 (5 bases). The germline gives CDR1 SGHVS, CDR2 FQNEAQ. CDR3 length: 16 residues. V was trimmed by 5 bases and J by 2 bases, leaving 18 bases between them. For the CDR3, the DNA is TGTGCCAGCAGCCCCCGGGATTGGGCAGAACAAGAGACCCAGTACTTC. This sequence encodes CASSPRDWAEQETQYF. Filled out from reference TRBV7-8 and TRBJ2-5, the complete variable domain reads GAGVSQSPRYKVAKRGQDVALRCDPISGHVSLFWYQQALGQGPEFLTYFQNEAQLDKSGLPSDRFFAERPEGSVSTLKIQRTQQEDSAVYLCASSPRDWAEQETQYFGPGTRLLVL.

CDR3 bases: TGTGCCAGCAGCCTAACAGGGGCTGGGGGGAATTCACCCCTCCACTTT. It encodes CASSLTGAGGNSPLHF. The chain links TRBV7-9 to TRBJ1-6; 7 bases are a match to TRBD1. The V gene's germline CDR1 is SEHNR and CDR2 FQNEAQ (reference sequence). The V and J ends lost 5 bases and 7 bases, in that order; junction bases with no gene match: 11. This CDR3 region has 16 residues.

V usage is TRBV28 and J usage is TRBJ2-7, with TRBD1 matching 7 bases. CDR1 MDHEN and CDR2 SYDVKM come from the germline V gene. The CDR3 sequence is 13 residues long. The V and J ends lost 6 bases and 3 bases, in that order; junction bases with no gene match: 5. CDR3: CASRPGQSYEQYF. The CDR3 nucleotides are TGTGCCAGCAGGCCGGGACAGAGCTACGAGCAGTACTTC.

The chain is built from TRBV19 and TRBJ2-7; 7 bases fit TRBD1. The CDR3 spans 15 residues. V was pared by 3 bases and J by 6 bases, with 11 bases of the junction left unmatched. Germline loops: CDR1 LNHDA, CDR2 SQIVND (reference sequence). The DNA of the CDR3 is TGTGCCAGTAGTATTAAGGGCACAGGGGTGGGCGAGCAGTACTTC. It is translated as CASSIKGTGVGEQYF.

On this clone itself: At one of its ends the junction is not consistent with the germline gene, which may arise from a read error. This rearrangement joins TRBV19 to TRBJ1-1; D possibly corresponds to TRBD1 (6 bases). CDR3 length: 15 residues. Germline V gene data show CDR1 as LNHDA and CDR2 as SQIVND (reference sequence). CDR3 loop: CASRIAAGANTEAFF. The CDR3 DNA reads as TGTGCCAGTAGAATAGCGGCAGGGGCGAACACTGAAGCTTTCTTT.

V gene TRBV7-2 combines with J gene TRBJ1-6; no reliable D call. Germline V gene lookup returns CDR1 SGHTA and CDR2 FQGNSA. This CDR3 is built from 14 residues. Trimming removed 1 base from V and 3 bases from J, with 4 bases in between. CDR3 bases: TGTGCCAGCAGCTTAGAACACTATAATTCACCCCTCCACTTT. It yields the protein CASSLEHYNSPLHF.

This sequence joins TRBV7-2 and TRBJ2-7, with D perhaps TRBD2 (6 bases). The CDR3 is 14 residues long. V was cut by 1 base and J by 3 bases, with 10 bases left in between. Germline CDR1 and CDR2: SGHTA and FQGNSA. This CDR3 is CASSLERAGYEQYF. The CDR3 DNA follows: TGTGCCAGCAGCTTAGAGCGAGCGGGCTACGAGCAGTACTTC.

For the CDR3, the DNA is TGTGCCAGCAGTCCGCGACTGGACACCTATGAAAAACTGTTTTTT. It encodes CASSPRLDTYEKLFF. This chain uses TRBV28 with TRBJ1-4; possible D gene TRBD1, 5 bases. V was trimmed by 5 bases and J by 6 bases, leaving 16 bases between them. From germline, CDR1 is MDHEN and CDR2 SYDVKM. The CDR3 runs 15 residues.

The chain is built from TRBV7-8 and TRBJ2-7; TRBD1 matches at 8 bases. V dropped 3 bases and J dropped 5; count of bases not matched to a gene: 9. CDR1 SGHVS and CDR2 FQNEAQ come from the germline V gene. The CDR3 has 15 residues. The CDR3 region has the DNA TGTGCCAGCAGCTTTTTTTCAGGGGGCCTCAACGAGCAGTACTTC. Amino acids: CASSFFSGGLNEQYF.

J is TRBJ1-2 and V is TRBV28; possibly TRBD1 for D (6 bases). Per the germline V gene, CDR1 is MDHEN and CDR2 is SYDVKM. The CDR3 is 14 amino acids. V was trimmed by 8 bases and J by 3 bases, leaving 16 bases between them. The CDR3 DNA sequence: TGTGCCAGCGACGAGACAGGTGGCGACTATGGCTACACCTTC. This gives the protein CASDETGGDYGYTF.

This clone was seen only a few times. The chain employs TRBV10-2 and TRBJ1-3; 8 nucleotides line up with TRBD1. The CDR3 length is 14 residues. The V gene's germline CDR1 is WSHSY and CDR2 SAAADI. V lost 7 bases and J lost 3; bases outside the gene matches: 5. The CDR3 DNA follows: TGCGCCAGCAAGCAGGGGGCAGGTGGAAACACCATATATTTT. Translating it yields CASKQGAGGNTIYF.

The rearrangement joins TRBV5-1 to TRBJ1-1; 9 bases match TRBD1. Germline trimming cut 5 bases from V and 1 base from J; bases unmatched to any gene: 12. This CDR3 is built from 17 residues. The V gene's germline CDR1 is SGHRS and CDR2 YFSETQ. The CDR3 is CASSLYRGRKENTEAFF. The CDR3 DNA sequence: TGCGCCAGCAGTTTATACAGGGGGCGTAAGGAGAACACTGAAGCTTTCTTT.

The rearrangement uses TRBV11-2 and TRBJ2-5; D ambiguous. This CDR3 has 15 amino acids. CDR1 is SGHAT, CDR2 FQNNGV, per germline. The V gene lost 1 base and the J gene lost 2 bases, with 11 bases spanning the gap. In DNA, the CDR3 is TGTGCCAGCAGCTTAGGTCAGGATCCACAAGAGACCCAGTACTTC. Translating gives CASSLGQDPQETQYF.

This chain connects TRBV19 to TRBJ2-1; 9 positions match TRBD2. The germline V gene has CDR1 LNHDA and CDR2 SQIVND (reference sequence). The CDR3 spans 17 residues. J gave up 8 bases and V 5 bases, and 16 bases lay outside the gene matches. DNA of the CDR3: TGTGCCAGTAGTTTCCTCGGACGTGGTAGCGGGAGTGATGAGCAGTTCTTC. Its translation: CASSFLGRGSGSDEQFF.

The chain couples TRBV5-6 to TRBJ2-5, with 13 bases identical to TRBD2. Trimming at V came to 5 bases and at J to 4 bases, leaving 5 bases not matched to a gene. CDR1 is SGHDT, CDR2 YYEEEE, per germline. CDR3 size: 15 residues. Here the CDR3 DNA reads TGTGCCAGCAGGCGAGGACTAGCGGGAGTAGAGACCCAGTACTTC. Translated, it gives CASRRGLAGVETQYF. Complete variable domain (other parts from reference TRBV5-6 and TRBJ2-5): DAGVTQSPTHLIKTRGQQVTLRCSPKSGHDTVSWYQQALGQGPQFIFQYYEEEERQRGNFPDRFSGHQFPNYSSELNVNALLLGDSALYLCASRRGLAGVETQYFGPGTRLLVL.

V and J are TRBV7-3 and TRBJ2-2; 7 nucleotides line up with TRBD2. CDR3 length equals 17 residues. V dropped 2 bases and J dropped 2; count of bases not matched to a gene: 8. Germline CDR1 is SGHTA and CDR2 is FQGTGA. CDR3 nucleotides: TGTGCCAGCAGCTTAGCTGGCGGGAGTAGTAACACCGGGGAGCTGTTTTTT. Its translation: CASSLAGGSSNTGELFF.

The rearrangement links TRBV6-5 to TRBJ1-4; D not resolved. Trimming removed 6 bases at V and 0 bases at J, with 11 bases between. This CDR3 is built from 15 residues. Germline values: CDR1 MNHEY, CDR2 SVGAGI. CDR3 DNA sequence: TGTGCCAGCAGACAATACAGAGCAACTAATGAAAAACTGTTTTTT. Translating gives CASRQYRATNEKLFF.

With regard to this clone: At one end, the junction sequence differs from germline, possibly due to a read error. The chain joins TRBV5-1 to TRBJ2-4, with D perhaps TRBD1 (5 bases). CDR3 length: 16 residues. CDR1 and CDR2 (germline): SGHRS, YFSETQ. The CDR3 nucleotides are TGCGCCAGCAGTCTTTCCCCTCTAGGGGCCAACAACATTCAGTACTTC. Its protein is CASSLSPLGANNIQYF.